Below are 13 T cell receptor beta chains sequenced from a single sample in a study of T cell repertoires in cytomegalovirus infection. TCRdb passed the reads through MiXCR, listing each CDR3 protein once. The sample shows around 540,000 distinct CDR3 sequences, around 35% of them seen only once. For these TCRs, the target antigens are not known. The sequencing here drew on cultured PBMCs, taken from culture after CMV antigen stimulation. These receptors were obtained from a human donor in good health (CMV status not recorded). Some clones in this sample may be carry-over from other donors' samples.

This clonotype was found a few times. V is TRBV7-2 and J is TRBJ2-7; D is perhaps TRBD1 or TRBD2 (5 bases each). Germline CDR1 and CDR2: SGHTA and FQGNSA. The CDR3 is 14 residues long. Trimming left V 2 bases short and J 0 bases short, with 8 bases between. The CDR3 here is CASSLSGGSYEQYV. DNA of the CDR3: TGTGCCAGCAGCTTAAGTGGGGGCTCCTACGAGCAGTACGTC.

This clonotype appeared a single time. V gene TRBV5-6 combines with J gene TRBJ1-5; TRBD1 matches at 9 bases. The CDR3 has 15 amino acids. The germline V gene has CDR1 SGHDT and CDR2 YYEEEE. Germline trimming cut 4 bases from V and 4 bases from J; bases unmatched to any gene: 6. The DNA for the CDR3 is TGTGCCAGCAGCAGTTCCGGACAGGGGAATCAGCCCCAGCATTTT. Translated: CASSSSGQGNQPQHF.

The genes are TRBV3-1 and TRBJ2-1; D may match TRBD1 or TRBD2 (5 bases each). V was clipped by 2 bases and J by 10 bases, with 18 bases between them. Germline V gene data show CDR1 as LGHDT and CDR2 as YNNKEL (reference sequence). CDR3 length: 15 residues. CDR3 region: CASSQRLGPQREQFF. The CDR3, as DNA: TGTGCCAGCAGCCAACGTTTGGGACCGCAGCGGGAGCAGTTCTTC.

As regards this clonotype: At one boundary the junction diverges from the germline segment, which might be a read error. The chain has TRBV5-6 and TRBJ2-1; 12 positions agree with TRBD2. Germline values: CDR1 SGHDT, CDR2 YYEEEE. This CDR3 has 12 residues. This CDR3 is CASSVLRLAGVF. In DNA, the CDR3 is TGTGCCAGCAGCGTGCTTCGACTAGCGGGAGTGTTC.

The chain carries TRBV12-3 or TRBV12-4 and TRBJ2-2; maybe TRBD2 (5 bases). This CDR3 contains 17 residues. The V and J ends lost 5 bases and 2 bases respectively, with 18 bases between them. CDR3 protein: CASSLGKRGDNTGELFF. Here the CDR3 DNA reads TGTGCCAGCAGTCTAGGAAAACGGGGTGATAACACCGGGGAGCTGTTTTTT.

There are a few counts of this clonotype. The rearrangement uses TRBV6-6 and TRBJ1-5, with TRBD1 matching over 8 bases. V was clipped by 2 bases and J by 4 bases; unmatched bases: 13. CDR1 and CDR2 from the germline V gene are MNHNY and SVGAGI (reference sequence). CDR3 length equals 18 residues. The CDR3 sequence: CASSYELGQVVGNQPQHF. The CDR3 DNA follows: TGTGCCAGCAGTTACGAACTGGGACAGGTAGTCGGGAATCAGCCCCAGCATTTT.

This CDR3 is CASSWGGGTYQPQHF. The CDR3 DNA follows: TGTGCCAGCAGCTGGGGGGGGGGGACTTATCAGCCCCAGCATTTT. The rearrangement links TRBV7-2 to TRBJ1-5; a weak D match, TRBD1 (5 bases). The ends were cut back, 4 bases at V and 5 bases at J, with 15 bases in the middle. Germline CDR1 is SGHTA and CDR2 is FQGNSA. This CDR3 has 15 amino acids. The complete variable domain, with remaining parts taken from reference TRBV7-2 and TRBJ1-5, reads GAGVSQSPSNKVTEKGKDVELRCDPISGHTALYWYRQSLGQGLEFLIYFQGNSAPDKSGLPSDRFSAERTGGSVSTLTIQRTQQEDSAVYLCASSWGGGTYQPQHFGDGTRLSIL.

The chain employs TRBV29-1 and TRBJ2-1, with 7 bases that match TRBD2. Germline V gene lookup returns CDR1 SQVTM and CDR2 ANQGSEA. CDR3 length equals 14 residues. V lost 7 bases, J lost 2 bases, and 8 bases stayed unmatched. The CDR3 region is CSAILAPAYNEQFF. The CDR3 nucleotides are TGCAGCGCGATACTAGCGCCAGCCTACAATGAGCAGTTCTTC.

The table lists this clonotype with a few counts. This rearrangement joins TRBV27 to TRBJ2-1; 12 nucleotides line up with TRBD2. The CDR3 has 14 amino acids. With V trimmed by 6 bases and J by 6 bases, 3 bases remained unmatched. Germline CDR1 MNHEY, CDR2 SMNVEV (reference sequence). The CDR3 bases are TGTGCCAGCAGACGACTAGCGGGAGCCAATGAGCAGTTCTTC. This codes for CASRRLAGANEQFF.

This clonotype was detected only a few times. The genes are TRBV9 and TRBJ2-6; D possibly matches TRBD1 or TRBD2 (5 bases each). Looked up from germline, CDR1 is SGDLS and CDR2 is YYNGEE. V was trimmed by 0 bases and J by 0 bases, leaving 7 bases between them. The CDR3 has 16 amino acids. CDR3 loop: CASSVGGGSGANVLTF. The CDR3 nucleotides are TGTGCCAGCAGCGTAGGTGGGGGCTCTGGGGCCAACGTCCTGACTTTC.

There are many counts of this clonotype. The genes are TRBV7-2 and TRBJ2-3, with TRBD2 matching over 8 bases. Germline lookup yields CDR1 SGHTA and CDR2 FQGNSA. The CDR3 sequence is 17 residues long. V dropped 2 bases and J dropped 1; count of bases not matched to a gene: 8. CDR3 protein: CASSLTIAGRGTDTQYF. The CDR3 DNA reads as TGTGCCAGCAGCTTAACTATAGCGGGACGGGGCACAGATACGCAGTATTTT.

This clonotype was observed a few times. The V gene is TRBV6-1, the J gene TRBJ2-3; D is undetermined. V lost 8 bases and J lost 2, with 11 bases in between. Per germline, CDR1 MNHNS and CDR2 SASEGT. The CDR3 runs 13 residues. The CDR3 region has the DNA TGTGCCAGCGGCGGATGGGACACAGATACGCAGTATTTT. Translating it yields CASGGWDTDTQYF.

With regard to this clonotype: Possible read error: a much larger clone is one base away. The rearrangement links TRBV7-9 to TRBJ2-1; D may be TRBD2 (7 bases). Germline V gene data show CDR1 as SEHNR and CDR2 as FQNEAQ (reference sequence). The CDR3 has 15 residues. In DNA form, the CDR3 reads TGTACCAGCAGCCCTAGAGGGGGGGGCTCTTTGGGGCAGTTCTTC. This encodes CTSSPRGGGSLGQFF.